The 9 T cell receptor beta chains in this list originate from one sample, sequenced in a study of hypomethylating agent response in myelodysplastic syndrome. Profiled with immunoSEQ multiplex PCR; TCRdb holds only in-frame clones, not every one. Of about 7,600 clones listed, more than 75% are singletons. Sequenced material: bone marrow, taken before or after starting hypomethylating agent treatment for myelodysplastic syndrome (not recorded which). The receptors were gathered from a human donor with myelodysplastic syndrome.

The chain couples TRBV13 to TRBJ1-3; 7 bases line up with TRBD1. CDR3 size: 16 residues. Trimming took 5 bases from V and 10 from J; bases not matched to a gene: 17. Germline CDR1 reads PRHDT; CDR2 reads FYEKMQ (reference sequence). The CDR3 coding sequence is TGTGCCAGCAGCCACGGACAGGCCGCGGATTGGGGGACCATATATTTT. This translates into CASSHGQAADWGTIYF.

The chain uses TRBV15 and TRBJ2-7; no firm D call. The germline V gene encodes CDR1 LNHNV and CDR2 YYDKDF (reference sequence). The CDR3 loop spans 13 amino acids. Trimming removed 0 bases from V and 1 base from J, with 4 bases in between. CDR3 in amino acids: CATSREASYEQYF. CDR3 DNA: TGTGCCACCAGCAGAGAAGCGTCCTACGAGCAGTACTTC. Combining the CDR3 with reference TRBV15 and TRBJ2-7 gives the whole variable domain DAMVIQNPRYQVTQFGKPVTLSCSQTLNHNVMYWYQQKSSQAPKLLFHYYDKDFNNEADTPDNFQSRRPNTSFCFLDIRSPGLGDTAMYLCATSREASYEQYFGPGTRLTVT.

The chain couples TRBV19 to TRBJ2-1; TRBD1 matches 8 bases. The V gene's germline CDR1 is LNHDA and CDR2 SQIVND (reference sequence). J was trimmed by 9 bases and V by 5 bases; bases with no gene match: 15. CDR3 length: 16 amino acids. CDR3 nucleotides: TGTGCCAGTAGTGTATCCCTCCCGGGACAGGAGGGTGAGCAGTTCTTC. As protein: CASSVSLPGQEGEQFF. The variable domain in full, with the rest retrieved from reference TRBV19 and TRBJ2-1, is DGGITQSPKYLFRKEGQNVTLSCEQNLNHDAMYWYRQDPGQGLRLIYYSQIVNDFQKGDIAEGYSVSREKKESFPLTVTSAQKNPTAFYLCASSVSLPGQEGEQFFGPGTRLTVL.

The DNA for the CDR3 is TGTGCCAGCAGCTTCGCAGGGCCCGGGGACTATGGCTACACCTTC. Residues: CASSFAGPGDYGYTF. This chain connects TRBV7-6 to TRBJ1-2, with TRBD1 as a possible D gene (5 bases). The CDR3 loop spans 15 amino acids. CDR1 and CDR2 from the germline V gene are SGHVS and FNYEAQ. Trimming shortened V by 3 bases and J by 3 bases, and 14 bases separated the two germline ends.

The gene calls are TRBV28 and TRBJ1-5; no firm D call. The CDR3 has 13 amino acids. Germline V CDR1 and CDR2: MDHEN, SYDVKM. V was clipped by 4 bases and J by 3 bases, with 7 bases between them. CDR3 sequence (DNA): TGTGCCAGCAGTTCCTACCTCAATCAGCCCCAGCATTTT. It translates to CASSSYLNQPQHF.

The chain links TRBV5-6 to TRBJ2-7; 9 positions match TRBD1. V was clipped by 3 bases and J by 13 bases; unmatched bases: 8. The CDR3 has 12 amino acids. CDR1 and CDR2 (germline): SGHDT, YYEEEE. The CDR3 nucleotides are TGTGCCAGCAGCTACGGACAGGGGTTTTCCTACGTC. Its translation is CASSYGQGFSYV.

The genes are TRBV5-4 and TRBJ1-1; D is undetermined. Germline lookup yields CDR1 SGHNT and CDR2 YYREEE (reference sequence). This CDR3 is built from 12 residues. V lost 0 bases to trimming and J lost 8 bases, with 8 bases between them. The CDR3 DNA reads TGTGCCAGCAGCTTGGAGAGTAGGGAAGCTTTCTTT. Amino acids: CASSLESREAFF.

V and J are TRBV30 and TRBJ2-5; D is unresolved. The germline V gene has CDR1 GTSNPN and CDR2 SVGIG (reference sequence). The CDR3 covers 12 residues. The V end lost 2 bases, the J end lost 5 bases, and 9 bases lay between the germline ends. CDR3 sequence: CAWSNTPETQYF. Here the CDR3 DNA reads TGTGCCTGGAGTAATACCCCCGAGACCCAGTACTTC.

This clone was seen more than once but under ten times. The genes are TRBV5-8 and TRBJ1-2, with 8 bases fitting TRBD1. The ends lost 4 bases at V and 3 bases at J; junction bases unmatched: 8. Per the germline V gene, CDR1 is SGHTS and CDR2 is YDEGEE. The CDR3 covers 15 residues. Written as DNA, the CDR3 is TGTGCCAGCAGCAGGACGGACAGGGCGCACTATGGCTACACCTTC. Translation: CASSRTDRAHYGYTF. Based on the CDR3 plus reference TRBV5-8 and TRBJ1-2, the full variable domain is EAGVTQSPTHLIKTRGQQATLRCSPISGHTSVYWYQQALGLGLQFLLWYDEGEERNRGNFPPRFSGRQFPNYSSELNVNALELEDSALYLCASSRTDRAHYGYTFGSGTRLTVV.